The clone carrying this T cell receptor (beta chain) was counted many times. Its antigen is not identified. Relative to the germline gene, one junction end is altered; a read error may explain this. The record originates from a study of metastatic and nonmetastatic thyroid tumors. Study background: Samples came from malignant and benign thyroid patients, and repertoires were compared across blood and tumor or nodule tissue. Findings and caveats of the study: Compared with benign nodules, malignant thyroid tumors were reported to have significantly higher TCR beta diversity in both blood and tumor.

As processed by the authors: Differences in CDR3 between clinicopathological groups were drawn on to build a classifier intended to discriminate distant-metastatic papillary thyroid cancer patients. TCRdb re-called clones from the PCR reads using MiXCR. Clone size and V and J calls follow TCRdb, not the original study. The top ten hold approximately 21% of the sample, which has about 21,000 clones, 20% to 30% seen once. All patients were treatment-naive before thyroid surgery. The CDR3 extends over 15 amino acids. Germline V lookup: CDR1 SSHAT, CDR2 FNYEAQ (reference sequence). This sequence was found in a female donor with papillary thyroid cancer or a benign thyroid nodule (not recorded which). Some clones in this sample may be carry-over from other donors' samples. Material: blood. The chain couples TRBV7-7 to TRBJ2-5; a weak D match, TRBD1 (9 bases). The CDR3 coding sequence is TGTGCTAGCAGCTTAGCGGGACAGGGCACAGAGACCCAGTACTTC. It yields the protein CASSLAGQGTETQYF.